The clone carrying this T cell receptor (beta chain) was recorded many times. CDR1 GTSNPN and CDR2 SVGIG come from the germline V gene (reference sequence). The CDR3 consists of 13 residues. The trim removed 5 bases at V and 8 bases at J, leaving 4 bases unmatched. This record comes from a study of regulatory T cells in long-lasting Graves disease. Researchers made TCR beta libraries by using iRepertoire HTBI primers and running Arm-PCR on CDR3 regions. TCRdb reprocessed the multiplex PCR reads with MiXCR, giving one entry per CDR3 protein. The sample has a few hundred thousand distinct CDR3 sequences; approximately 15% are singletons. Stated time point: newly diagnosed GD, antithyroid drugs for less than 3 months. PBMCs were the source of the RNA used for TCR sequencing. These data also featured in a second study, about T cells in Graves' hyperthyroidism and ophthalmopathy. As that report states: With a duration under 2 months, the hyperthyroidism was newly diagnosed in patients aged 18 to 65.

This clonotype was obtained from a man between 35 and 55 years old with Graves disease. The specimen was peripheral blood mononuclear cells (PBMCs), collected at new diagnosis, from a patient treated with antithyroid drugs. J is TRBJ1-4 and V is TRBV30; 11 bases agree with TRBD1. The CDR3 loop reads CAWGTGGFEKLFF. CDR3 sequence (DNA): TGTGCCTGGGGGACAGGGGGATTCGAAAAACTGTTTTTT.